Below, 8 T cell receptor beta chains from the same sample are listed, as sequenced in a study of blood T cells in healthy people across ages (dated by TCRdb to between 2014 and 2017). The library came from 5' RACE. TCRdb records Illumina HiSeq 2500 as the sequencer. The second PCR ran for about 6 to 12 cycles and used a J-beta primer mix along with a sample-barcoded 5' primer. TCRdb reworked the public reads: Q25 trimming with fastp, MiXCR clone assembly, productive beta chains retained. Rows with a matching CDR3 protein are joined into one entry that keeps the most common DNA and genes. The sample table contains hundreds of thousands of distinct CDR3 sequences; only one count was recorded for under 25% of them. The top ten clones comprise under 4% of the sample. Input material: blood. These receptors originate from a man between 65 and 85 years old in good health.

The CDR3 region has the DNA TGTGCCAGCACCAAAGCGGGTAGCGGTGACAATGAGCAGTTCTTC. Its protein product is CASTKAGSGDNEQFF. The chain has TRBV6-2 or TRBV6-3 and TRBJ2-5, with D maybe TRBD2 (6 bases). The J call is uncertain, as TRBJ2-1 better fits the DNA end. The germline V gene has CDR1 MNHEY and CDR2 SVGEGT. The CDR3 runs 15 residues.

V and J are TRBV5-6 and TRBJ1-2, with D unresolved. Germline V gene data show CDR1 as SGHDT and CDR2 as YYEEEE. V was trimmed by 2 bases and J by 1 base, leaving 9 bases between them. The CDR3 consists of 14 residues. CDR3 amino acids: CASSLLGSNYGYTF. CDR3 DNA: TGTGCCAGCAGCTTACTGGGTAGTAACTATGGCTACACCTTC.

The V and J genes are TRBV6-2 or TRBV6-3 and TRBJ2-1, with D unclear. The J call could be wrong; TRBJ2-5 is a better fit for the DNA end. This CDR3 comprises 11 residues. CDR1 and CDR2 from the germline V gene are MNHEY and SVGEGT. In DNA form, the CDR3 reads TGTGCCAGCAGTCAAGGGAAGACCCAGTACTTC. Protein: CASSQGKTQYF.

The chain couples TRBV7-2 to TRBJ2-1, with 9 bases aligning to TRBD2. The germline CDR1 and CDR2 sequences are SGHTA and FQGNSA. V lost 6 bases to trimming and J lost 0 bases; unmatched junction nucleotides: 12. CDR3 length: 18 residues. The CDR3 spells CASSFRGGALSSYNEQFF. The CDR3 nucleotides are TGTGCCAGCAGTTTCCGCGGGGGGGCCCTCAGCTCCTACAATGAGCAGTTCTTC.

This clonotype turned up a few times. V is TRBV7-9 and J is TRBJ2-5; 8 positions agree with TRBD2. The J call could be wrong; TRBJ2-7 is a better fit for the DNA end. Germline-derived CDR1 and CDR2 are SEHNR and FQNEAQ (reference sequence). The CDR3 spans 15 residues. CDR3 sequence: CASSQTSGFPYEQYF. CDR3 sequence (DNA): TGTGCCAGCAGCCAAACTAGCGGTTTTCCCTACGAGCAGTACTTC.

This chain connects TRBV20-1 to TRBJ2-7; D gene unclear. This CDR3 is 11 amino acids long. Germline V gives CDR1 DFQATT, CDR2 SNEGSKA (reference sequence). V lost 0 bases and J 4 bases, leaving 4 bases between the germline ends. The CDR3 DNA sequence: TGCAGTGCTAGAGATACGTACGAGCAGTACTTC. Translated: CSARDTYEQYF.

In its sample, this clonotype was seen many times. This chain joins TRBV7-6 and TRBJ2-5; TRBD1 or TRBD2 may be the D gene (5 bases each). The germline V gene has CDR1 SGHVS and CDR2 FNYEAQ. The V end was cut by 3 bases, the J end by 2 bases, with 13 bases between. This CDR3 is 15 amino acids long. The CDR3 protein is CASSFVGTGQETQYF. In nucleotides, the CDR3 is TGTGCCAGCAGCTTCGTCGGGACCGGTCAAGAGACCCAGTACTTC.

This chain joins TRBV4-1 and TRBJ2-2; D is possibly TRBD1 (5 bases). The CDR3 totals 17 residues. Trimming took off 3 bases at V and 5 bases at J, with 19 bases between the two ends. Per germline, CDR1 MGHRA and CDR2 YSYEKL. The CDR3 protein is CASSQANLVGVTGELFF. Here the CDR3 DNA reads TGCGCCAGCAGCCAGGCGAATTTAGTAGGGGTGACCGGGGAGCTGTTTTTT.